Listed here is a single T cell receptor beta chain. This entry is derived from a study of blood T cells in healthy people across ages. The CDR3 contains 13 residues. Germline CDR1 and CDR2: MNHEY and SVGAGI. Between the trimmed V and J ends, which lost 7 bases and 2 bases, there was a span of 10 bases. PCR was performed a second time for about 6 to 12 cycles using a sample-barcoded 5' primer and a J-beta primer mix. In TCRdb, the 5' RACE reads were re-called with MiXCR into one record per CDR3 protein. Altogether more than 500,000 distinct CDR3 sequences are present, about 26% being singletons, with the ten largest covering approximately 4%. Another study also made use of these data, one on T cells of mothers and their children. That paper adds: Across the analysis, no persistent microchimeric T cell clones were detected.

The receptor was derived from a boy aged 2 to 10 in good health. The material sequenced was blood. V usage is TRBV6-5 and J usage is TRBJ2-3; D possibly uses TRBD1 or TRBD2 (5 bases each). The CDR3 DNA is TGTGCCAGCAAGGGACGGTTCACAGATACGCAGTATTTT. Amino acid sequence: CASKGRFTDTQYF.